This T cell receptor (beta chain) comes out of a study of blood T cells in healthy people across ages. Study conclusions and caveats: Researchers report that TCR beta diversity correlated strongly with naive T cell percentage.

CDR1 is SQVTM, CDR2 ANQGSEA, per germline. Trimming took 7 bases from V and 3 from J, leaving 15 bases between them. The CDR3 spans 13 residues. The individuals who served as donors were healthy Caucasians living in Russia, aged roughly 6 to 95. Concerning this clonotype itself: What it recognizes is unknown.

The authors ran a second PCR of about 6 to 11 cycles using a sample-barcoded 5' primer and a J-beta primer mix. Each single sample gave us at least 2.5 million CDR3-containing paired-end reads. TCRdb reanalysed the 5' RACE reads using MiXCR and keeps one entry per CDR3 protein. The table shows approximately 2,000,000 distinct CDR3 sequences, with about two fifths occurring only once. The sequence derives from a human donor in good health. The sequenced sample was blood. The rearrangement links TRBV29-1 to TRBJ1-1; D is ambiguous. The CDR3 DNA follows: TGCAGCGGTGGACGGTCCGGGGACACTGAAGCTTTCTTT. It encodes CSGGRSGDTEAFF.